This T cell receptor beta chain stems from a study of T-cell memory formation after mild COVID-19. Looking at the study overall: The study found TCR clusters largely donor specific.

Via MiXCR, TCRdb re-called the 5' RACE reads, giving one row per CDR3 protein. The sample has 70,000 to 95,000 distinct CDR3 sequences, around 13% seen once. Trimming took 0 bases from V and 4 from J; bases not matched to a gene: 5. This CDR3 has 16 residues. CDR1 and CDR2 (germline): MGHRA, YSYEKL. The source of this sequence is a young man who had mild COVID-19 (a few samples of this study predate the infection). Cell type and time point are not known. The sequencing input was PBMCs or a T cell subset sorted from them (not recorded which). The chain is built from TRBV4-1 and TRBJ2-1, with 8 nucleotides matching TRBD1. DNA of the CDR3: TGCGCCAGCAGCCAAGATTCAGGGGGCGGTTACAATGAGCAGTTCTTC. Protein product: CASSQDSGGGYNEQFF.